The clone carrying this TCR beta chain has just a few counts. The target antigen is unknown. The data were taken from a study of shared clonotypes between healthy human individuals. Overall study context: A donor's plate count was three for CD4 naive and three for CD4 memory; CD8 naive had two and CD8 memory one.

The assay used deep level. The material for each subset, its genomic DNA, was split evenly across several immunoSEQ plates. Here immunoSEQ multiplex PCR was the method, and the copy in TCRdb shows in-frame clones only, minus some. The sample lists 600,000 to 800,000 clones, around 77% occurring once. Study-level findings and limits: Among donors, clonotype sharing was expected to be affected by sequencing depth.

The sample comprised memory CD4+ T cells sorted from blood. Subset of the sample: CD45RA-negative fraction. The TCR originated in a woman between 25 and 40 years old in good health.

CDR3 loop: CASSLESYGYTF. The CDR3 region has the DNA TGTGCCAGCAGCTTGGAAAGCTATGGCTACACCTTC. V is TRBV5-5 and J is TRBJ1-2, with no clear D. CDR3 length: 12 amino acids. Trimming took off 0 bases at V and 4 bases at J, with 4 bases between the two ends. Germline loops: CDR1 SGHKS, CDR2 YYEKEE (reference sequence).